Below are 2 T cell receptor beta chains sequenced from a single sample in a study of T cells in Graves' hyperthyroidism and ophthalmopathy (dated by TCRdb to about 2019). The library was obtained by multiplex PCR. The sequencing machine was an Illumina HiSeq 2000. Amplification of TCR beta CDR3 regions was carried out from RNA transcripts. A first-round RT-PCR of the TCR CDR3 used the HTBI primer set with the Qiagen OneStep RT-PCR kit. TCRdb redid the processing of the public reads, applying fastp at Q25 and MiXCR, and retained in-frame beta chains. Each CDR3 protein gets just one entry, which takes the most common genes and DNA from the rows behind it. For this sample the table gives about 640,000 distinct CDR3 sequences, of which 20% were detected only once. The top ten constitute roughly a third of the sample. The sample consisted of blood. All receptors come from a man aged 30 to 45 with Graves' ophthalmopathy.

The rearrangement joins TRBV7-9 to TRBJ2-3; D gene ambiguous. V lost 5 bases to trimming and J lost 1 base, with 10 bases between them. CDR3 length: 14 amino acids. Germline lookup yields CDR1 SEHNR and CDR2 FQNEAQ (reference sequence). For the CDR3, the DNA is TGTGCCAGCAGCCGGACCCTCGGCACAGATACGCAGTATTTT. Translation: CASSRTLGTDTQYF.

There are a few counts of this clonotype. The chain has TRBV27 and TRBJ1-1; no definite D call. The germline V and J ends were trimmed by 5 bases and 4 bases, with 11 bases remaining between them. This CDR3 has 13 amino acids. CDR1 MNHEY and CDR2 SMNVEV come from the germline V gene (reference sequence). CDR3 DNA sequence: TGTGCCAGCAGTCTCTCTCCTAGCACTGAAGCTTTCTTT. Encoded protein: CASSLSPSTEAFF.